The clone carrying this T cell receptor (beta chain) has just a few counts. Together with a sample-barcoded 5' primer, a J-beta primer mix was included in a second PCR lasting about 6 to 12 cycles. One entry per CDR3 protein results from TCRdb running MiXCR on the 5' RACE reads. Here the sample spans approximately 1.5 million distinct CDR3 sequences, approximately 39% being singletons. Trimming pared 6 bases from V and 9 bases from J, leaving 24 bases between. This CDR3 spans 16 amino acids. CDR1 is MDHEN, CDR2 SYDVKM, per germline. The sample belongs to a study of blood T cells in healthy people across ages.

The chain carries TRBV28 and TRBJ2-1; D may be TRBD1 (5 bases). The sequence came from a woman between 18 and 30 years old in good health. The sample consisted of blood. This CDR3 is CASRTIDSLTSFEQFF. The CDR3 DNA is TGTGCCAGCAGAACTATCGACAGTTTGACCTCTTTTGAGCAGTTCTTC.